The sequence of this T cell receptor beta chain was determined in a study of cytomegalovirus exposure and HLA in healthy donors. General observations from the study: After further analysis at a later stage, 15,000 to 20,000 TCR beta sequences were associated with HLA alleles at 0.05 false discovery rate. In the analysis, some V segments, TRBV6-2 and TRBV6-3 included, were excluded as indistinguishable.

The CDR3 loop spans 18 amino acids. Trimming took off 1 base at V and 1 base at J, with 19 bases between the two ends. In germline, CDR1 is LGHNA, CDR2 YNFKEQ. Concerning this clone itself: Its antigen is not identified.

Primers for the PCR totalled 60 Vbeta and 13 Jbeta. Sequenced by immunoSEQ multiplex PCR; TCRdb stores in-frame clones only, minus some. In all, the sample yields approximately 50,000 clones. Sequencing was carried out using PBMCs. The sequence derives from a male donor in good health and CMV-seronegative. The gene calls are TRBV4-2 and TRBJ1-1; D is perhaps TRBD1 (5 bases). The CDR3 spells CASSQGFSLRGENTEAFF. The CDR3 DNA follows: TGTGCCAGCAGCCAAGGCTTCTCGCTCCGGGGGGAGAACACTGAAGCTTTCTTT.